These 7 T cell receptor beta chains share one sample of origin, sequenced in a study of blood T cell repertoires in COVID-19. The data were produced by immunoSEQ multiplex PCR, yet TCRdb's version contains in-frame clones alone and is incomplete. The sample contains about 220,000 clones, about four fifths of which appear only once. The sequenced sample consisted of PBMCs or T cells enriched from blood (not recorded which). The source is a woman in her fifties or sixties who had been exposed to COVID-19.

This chain links TRBV6-5 with TRBJ1-6, with D maybe TRBD1 (5 bases). The CDR3 runs to 15 residues. Germline CDR1 is MNHEY and CDR2 is SVGAGI. V lost 7 bases and J 7 bases, leaving 17 bases between the germline ends. The CDR3 region is CASMLYGGENSPLHF. As DNA, the CDR3 is TGTGCCAGCATGTTGTACGGGGGGGAAAATTCACCCCTCCACTTT.

The gene calls are TRBV27 and TRBJ2-5; D is unclear. V lost 5 bases and J 2 bases, leaving 12 bases between the germline ends. The CDR3 is made up of 14 amino acids. Per the germline V gene, CDR1 is MNHEY and CDR2 is SMNVEV (reference sequence). The chain's CDR3 is CASSPSYFQETQYF. The CDR3 DNA follows: TGTGCCAGCAGTCCCTCCTACTTTCAAGAGACCCAGTACTTC.

The chain has TRBV27 and TRBJ2-1, with D possibly being TRBD2 (7 bases). Trimming stripped 5 bases from V and 7 bases from J, with 21 bases between. This CDR3 is built from 16 residues. Germline CDR1 reads MNHEY; CDR2 reads SMNVEV (reference sequence). The CDR3 loop is CASSAWPAGAENEQFF. CDR3 sequence (DNA): TGTGCCAGCAGTGCATGGCCGGCGGGGGCAGAGAATGAGCAGTTCTTC.

This clone was seen only once. CDR3 sequence (DNA): TGTGCCAGCAGACCCGGGACTAGCGGGGGCACCGGGGAGCTGTTTTTT. Protein: CASRPGTSGGTGELFF. The chain joins TRBV3-1 (or the pseudogene TRBV3-2) to TRBJ2-2, with 14 bases that match TRBD2. V was pared by 6 bases and J by 4 bases, with 4 bases of the junction left unmatched. There are 16 residues in the CDR3. Germline CDR1 and CDR2: LGHDT and YNNKEL (reference sequence).

The chain has TRBV11-2 and TRBJ2-5; D may be TRBD2 (6 bases). This CDR3 region has 14 residues. From germline, CDR1 is SGHAT and CDR2 FQNNGV. Between the trimmed V and J ends, which lost 5 bases and 3 bases, there was a span of 13 bases. The CDR3 spells CASSPSGLEETQYF. The CDR3 DNA sequence: TGTGCCAGCAGCCCCAGCGGGCTGGAAGAGACCCAGTACTTC. Based on the CDR3 plus reference TRBV11-2 and TRBJ2-5, the full variable domain is EAGVAQSPRYKIIEKRQSVAFWCNPISGHATLYWYQQILGQGPKLLIQFQNNGVVDDSQLPKDRFSAERLKGVDSTLKIQPAKLEDSAVYLCASSPSGLEETQYFGPGTRLLVL.

In DNA, the CDR3 is TGTGCCAGCAGCTTTCTTAGCGGGTACCAGGGAGAAGCTTTCTTT. Translated, it gives CASSFLSGYQGEAFF. This sequence joins TRBV7-2 and TRBJ1-1; possible D gene TRBD1, 5 bases. V lost 3 bases, J lost 8 bases, and 19 bases lay in between. This CDR3 contains 15 residues. Germline loops: CDR1 SGHTA, CDR2 FQGNSA.

This chain uses TRBV3-1 (or the pseudogene TRBV3-2) with TRBJ1-2; the match to TRBD1 covers 9 bases. This CDR3 comprises 15 residues. Germline V lookup: CDR1 LGHDT, CDR2 YNNKEL (reference sequence). V shed 4 bases and J 4 bases; nucleotides not matched to a gene: 7. The CDR3 bases are TGTGCCAGCAGCCCGGGGACAGGGCCTAGCTATGGCTACACCTTC. Its protein is CASSPGTGPSYGYTF.